This entry concerns a single TCR beta chain. Its antigen is unknown. The record originates from a study of CXCR3-negative and CXCR3-positive naive CD8 T cells. Notes on the study in general: TRBV-TRBJ usage matched between naive CXCR3-negative and CXCR3-positive cells but not between memory cells. TRB CDR3 hydrophobicity was greater in CXCR3-positive naive cells than in CXCR3-negative naive cells. Comparably high diversity was seen in both naive subsets, and much lower diversity in memory CD8+ cells.

It was by 5' RACE with UMI labels that the TRB cDNA libraries were prepared. TCRdb re-called the 5' RACE reads, yielding one record per CDR3 amino acid sequence without DNA. The sample table includes 50,000 to 65,000 distinct CDR3 sequences. Germline lookup yields CDR1 SGHRS and CDR2 YFSETQ. CDR3 length equals 16 residues. This TCR derives from a human donor in good health. Some clones in this sample may be carry-over from other donors' samples. The sequencing input was naive CXCR3+ CD8+ T cells from blood. Subset of the sample: CD45RO-CCR7+CD27+CD95- naive CD8+ T cells expressing CXCR3 (TNR3+). The genes are TRBV5-1 and TRBJ2-7; absent DNA, TCRdb's TRBD1 call cannot be checked. The CDR3 region is CASSREPGQGAYEQYF.